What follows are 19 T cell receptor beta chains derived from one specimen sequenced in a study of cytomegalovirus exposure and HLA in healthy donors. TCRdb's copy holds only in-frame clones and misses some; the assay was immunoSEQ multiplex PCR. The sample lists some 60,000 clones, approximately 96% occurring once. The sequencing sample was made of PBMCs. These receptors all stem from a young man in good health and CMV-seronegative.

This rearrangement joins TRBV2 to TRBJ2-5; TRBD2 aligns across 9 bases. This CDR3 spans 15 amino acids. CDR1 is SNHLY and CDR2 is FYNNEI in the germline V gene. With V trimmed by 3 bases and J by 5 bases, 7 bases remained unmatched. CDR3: CASSEQREAGETQYF. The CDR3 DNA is TGTGCCAGCAGTGAGCAGCGGGAGGCGGGGGAGACCCAGTACTTC.

CDR3 coding DNA: TGCAGCGTTGAAGTCCGAGGCGGGGAGCTGTTTTTT. Translation: CSVEVRGGELFF. V usage is TRBV29-1 and J usage is TRBJ2-2; no reliable D call. V was shortened by 1 base and J by 7 bases, with 7 bases between the two germline ends. This CDR3 has 12 residues. Germline CDR1 is SQVTM and CDR2 is ANQGSEA.

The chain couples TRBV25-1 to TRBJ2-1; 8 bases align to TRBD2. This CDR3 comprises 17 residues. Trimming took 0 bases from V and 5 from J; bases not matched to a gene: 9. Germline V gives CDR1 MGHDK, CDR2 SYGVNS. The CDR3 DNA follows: TGTGCCAGCAGTGAATACGGGGCGGGAGGACGAAACAATGAGCAGTTCTTC. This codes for CASSEYGAGGRNNEQFF.

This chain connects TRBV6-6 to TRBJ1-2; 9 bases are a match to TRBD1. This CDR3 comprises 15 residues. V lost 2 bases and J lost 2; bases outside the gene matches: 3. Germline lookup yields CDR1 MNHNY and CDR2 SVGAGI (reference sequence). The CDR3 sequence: CASSYPTGGNYGYTF. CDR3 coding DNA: TGTGCCAGCAGTTACCCGACAGGGGGGAACTATGGCTACACCTTC.

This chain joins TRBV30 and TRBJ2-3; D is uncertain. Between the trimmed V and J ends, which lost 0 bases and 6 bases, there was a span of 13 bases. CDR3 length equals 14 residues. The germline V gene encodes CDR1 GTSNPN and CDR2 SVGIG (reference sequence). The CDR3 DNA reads TGTGCCTGGAGTGTTTTGAGCTTCTCTGATACGCAGTATTTT. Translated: CAWSVLSFSDTQYF.

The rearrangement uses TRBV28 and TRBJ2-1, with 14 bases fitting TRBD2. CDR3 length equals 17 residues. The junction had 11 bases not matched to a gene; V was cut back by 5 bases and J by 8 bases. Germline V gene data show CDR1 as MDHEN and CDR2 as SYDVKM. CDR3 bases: TGTGCCAGCAGTACGCATGGGACTAGCGGGAGTTTGGATGAGCAGTTCTTC. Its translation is CASSTHGTSGSLDEQFF.

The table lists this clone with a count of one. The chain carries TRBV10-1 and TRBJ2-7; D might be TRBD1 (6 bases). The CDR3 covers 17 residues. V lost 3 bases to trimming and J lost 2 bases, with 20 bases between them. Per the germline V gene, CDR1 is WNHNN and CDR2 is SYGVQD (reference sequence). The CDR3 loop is CASSEWAGGKGTYEQYF. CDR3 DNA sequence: TGCGCCAGCAGTGAATGGGCTGGGGGCAAGGGGACCTACGAGCAGTACTTC.

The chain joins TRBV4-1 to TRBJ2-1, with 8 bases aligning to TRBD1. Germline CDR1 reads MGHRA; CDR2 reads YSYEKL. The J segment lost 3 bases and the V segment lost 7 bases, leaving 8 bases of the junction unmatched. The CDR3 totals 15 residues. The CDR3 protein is CASKLRTGNYNEQFF. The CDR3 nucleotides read TGCGCCAGCAAATTAAGGACAGGGAACTACAATGAGCAGTTCTTC.

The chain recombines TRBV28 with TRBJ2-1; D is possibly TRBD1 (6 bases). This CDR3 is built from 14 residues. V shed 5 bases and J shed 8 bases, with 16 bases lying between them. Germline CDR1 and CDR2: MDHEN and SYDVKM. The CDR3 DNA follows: TGTGCCAGCAGTATCTTTTACAGGGAAGATGAGCAGTTCTTC. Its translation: CASSIFYREDEQFF. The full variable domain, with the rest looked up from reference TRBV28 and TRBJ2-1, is DVKVTQSSRYLVKRTGEKVFLECVQDMDHENMFWYRQDPGLGLRLIYFSYDVKMKEKGDIPEGYSVSREKKERFSLILESASTNQTSMYLCASSIFYREDEQFFGPGTRLTVL.

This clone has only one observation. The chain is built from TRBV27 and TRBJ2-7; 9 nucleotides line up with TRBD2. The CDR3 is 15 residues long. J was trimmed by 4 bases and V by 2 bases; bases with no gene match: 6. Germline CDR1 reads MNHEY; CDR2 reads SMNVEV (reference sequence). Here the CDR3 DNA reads TGTGCCAGCAGTTTAGCCTATAGCGGGAGTTACGAGCAGTACTTC. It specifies CASSLAYSGSYEQYF.

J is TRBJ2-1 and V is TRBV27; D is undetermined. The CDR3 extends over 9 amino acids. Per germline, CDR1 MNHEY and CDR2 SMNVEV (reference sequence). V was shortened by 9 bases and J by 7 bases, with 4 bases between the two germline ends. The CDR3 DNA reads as TGTGCCAGGACAAATGAGCAGTTCTTC. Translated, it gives CARTNEQFF.

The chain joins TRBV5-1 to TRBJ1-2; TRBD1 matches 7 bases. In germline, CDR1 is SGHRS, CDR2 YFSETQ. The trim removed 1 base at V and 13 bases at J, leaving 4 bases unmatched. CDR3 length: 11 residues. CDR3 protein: CASSLTGAPTF. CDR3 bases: TGCGCCAGCAGCTTGACAGGGGCTCCCACCTTC.

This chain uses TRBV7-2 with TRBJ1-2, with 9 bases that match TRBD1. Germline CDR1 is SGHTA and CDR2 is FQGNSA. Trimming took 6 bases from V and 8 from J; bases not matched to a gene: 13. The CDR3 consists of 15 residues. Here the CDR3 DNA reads TGTGCCAGCAGAGTGGGGGACAGGGTTTCTCGGGGCTACACCTTC. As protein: CASRVGDRVSRGYTF.

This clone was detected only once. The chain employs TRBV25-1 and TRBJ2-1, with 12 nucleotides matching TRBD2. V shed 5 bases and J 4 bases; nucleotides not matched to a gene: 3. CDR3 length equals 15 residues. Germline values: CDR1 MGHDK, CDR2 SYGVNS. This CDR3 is CASSYGTSGYNEQFF. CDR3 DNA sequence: TGTGCCAGCAGTTACGGGACTAGCGGGTACAATGAGCAGTTCTTC.

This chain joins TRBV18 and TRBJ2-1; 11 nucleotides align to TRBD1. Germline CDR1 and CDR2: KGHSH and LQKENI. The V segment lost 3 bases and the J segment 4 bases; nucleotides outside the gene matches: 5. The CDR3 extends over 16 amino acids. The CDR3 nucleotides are TGTGCCAGCTCACCCACCGGGACAGGGGGTTACAATGAGCAGTTCTTC. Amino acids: CASSPTGTGGYNEQFF.

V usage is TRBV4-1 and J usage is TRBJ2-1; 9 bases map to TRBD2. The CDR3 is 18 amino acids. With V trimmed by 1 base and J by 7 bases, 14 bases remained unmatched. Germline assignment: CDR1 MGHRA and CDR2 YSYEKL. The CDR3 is CASSQVTILAGLGNEQFF. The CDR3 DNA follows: TGCGCCAGCAGCCAAGTTACGATTCTAGCGGGATTAGGTAATGAGCAGTTCTTC.

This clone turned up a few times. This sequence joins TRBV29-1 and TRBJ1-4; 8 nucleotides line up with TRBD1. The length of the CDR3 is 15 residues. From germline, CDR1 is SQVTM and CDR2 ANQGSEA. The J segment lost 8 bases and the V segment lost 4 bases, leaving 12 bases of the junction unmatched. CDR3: CSVGIPDRGGEKLFF. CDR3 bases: TGCAGCGTTGGCATCCCTGACAGGGGAGGAGAAAAACTGTTTTTT. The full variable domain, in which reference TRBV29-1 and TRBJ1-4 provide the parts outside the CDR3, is SAVISQKPSRDICQRGTSLTIQCQVDSQVTMMFWYRQQPGQSLTLIATANQGSEATYESGFVIDKFPISRPNLTFSTLTVSNMSPEDSSIYLCSVGIPDRGGEKLFFGSGTQLSVL.

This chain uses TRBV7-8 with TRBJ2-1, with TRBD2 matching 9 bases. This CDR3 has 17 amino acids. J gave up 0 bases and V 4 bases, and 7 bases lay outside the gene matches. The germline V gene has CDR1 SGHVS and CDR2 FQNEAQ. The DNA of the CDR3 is TGTGCCAGCAGCTCCGGGACTAGCTTTAGCTCCTACAATGAGCAGTTCTTC. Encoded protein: CASSSGTSFSSYNEQFF.

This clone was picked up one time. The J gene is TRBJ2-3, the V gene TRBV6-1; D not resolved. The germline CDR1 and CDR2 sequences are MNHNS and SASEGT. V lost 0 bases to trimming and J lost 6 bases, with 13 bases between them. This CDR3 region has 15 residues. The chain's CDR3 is CASSEARGQQDTQYF. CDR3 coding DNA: TGTGCCAGCAGTGAAGCGCGAGGCCAGCAGGATACGCAGTATTTT.